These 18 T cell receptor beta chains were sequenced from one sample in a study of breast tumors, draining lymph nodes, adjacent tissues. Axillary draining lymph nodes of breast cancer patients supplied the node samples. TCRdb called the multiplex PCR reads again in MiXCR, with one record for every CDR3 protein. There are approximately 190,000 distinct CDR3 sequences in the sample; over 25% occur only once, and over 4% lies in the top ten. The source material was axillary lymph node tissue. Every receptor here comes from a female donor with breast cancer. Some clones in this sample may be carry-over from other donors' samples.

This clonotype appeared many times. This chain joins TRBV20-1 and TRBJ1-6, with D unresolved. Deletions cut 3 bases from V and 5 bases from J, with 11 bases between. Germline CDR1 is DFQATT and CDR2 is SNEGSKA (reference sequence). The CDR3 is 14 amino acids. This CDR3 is CSARGGGNNSPLHF. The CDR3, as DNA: TGCAGTGCTAGGGGAGGTGGAAATAATTCACCCCTCCACTTT.

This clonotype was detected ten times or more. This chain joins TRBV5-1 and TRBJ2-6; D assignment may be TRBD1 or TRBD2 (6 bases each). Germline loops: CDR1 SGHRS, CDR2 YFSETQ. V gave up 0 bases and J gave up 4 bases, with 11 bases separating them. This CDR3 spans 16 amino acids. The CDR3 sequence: CASSLEGGLGANVLTF. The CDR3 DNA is TGCGCCAGCAGCTTGGAAGGGGGGCTCGGGGCCAACGTCCTGACTTTC.

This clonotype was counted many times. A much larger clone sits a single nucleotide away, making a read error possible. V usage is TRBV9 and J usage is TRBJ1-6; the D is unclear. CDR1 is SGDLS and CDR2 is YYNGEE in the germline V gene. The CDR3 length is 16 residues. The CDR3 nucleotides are TGTGCCGGCAGCGTAGCTGACCTGAGCTGGAGTTCACCCCTCCACTTT. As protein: CAGSVADLSWSSPLHF.

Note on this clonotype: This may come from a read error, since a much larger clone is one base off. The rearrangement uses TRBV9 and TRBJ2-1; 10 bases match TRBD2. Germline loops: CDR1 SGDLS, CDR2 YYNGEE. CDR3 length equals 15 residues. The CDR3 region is CASSVGLAGAGEPFF. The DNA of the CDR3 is TGTGCCAGCAGCGTAGGGCTAGCGGGAGCGGGGGAGCCGTTCTTC.

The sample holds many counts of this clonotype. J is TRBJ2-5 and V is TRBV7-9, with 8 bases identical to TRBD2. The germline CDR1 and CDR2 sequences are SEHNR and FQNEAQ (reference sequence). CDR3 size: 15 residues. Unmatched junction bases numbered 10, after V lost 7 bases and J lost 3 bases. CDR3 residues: CASTPQGSGEETQYF. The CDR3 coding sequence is TGTGCCAGCACCCCCCAAGGTAGCGGGGAAGAGACCCAGTACTTC. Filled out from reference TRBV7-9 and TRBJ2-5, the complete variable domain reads DTGVSQNPRHKITKRGQNVTFRCDPISEHNRLYWYRQTLGQGPEFLTYFQNEAQLEKSRLLSDRFSAERPKGSFSTLEIQRTEQGDSAMYLCASTPQGSGEETQYFGPGTRLLVL.

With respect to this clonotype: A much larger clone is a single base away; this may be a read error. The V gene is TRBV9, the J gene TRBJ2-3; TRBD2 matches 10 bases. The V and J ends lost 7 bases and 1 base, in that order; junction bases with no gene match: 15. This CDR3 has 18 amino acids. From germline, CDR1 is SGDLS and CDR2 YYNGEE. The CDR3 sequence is CASGPRGPGTSGTDTQYF. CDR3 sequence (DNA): TGTGCCAGCGGCCCCCGAGGCCCCGGGACTAGCGGCACAGATACGCAGTATTTT.

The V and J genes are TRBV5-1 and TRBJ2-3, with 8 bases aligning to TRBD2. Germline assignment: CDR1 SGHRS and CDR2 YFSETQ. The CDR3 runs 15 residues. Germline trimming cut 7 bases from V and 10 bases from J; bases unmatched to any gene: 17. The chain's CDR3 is CASRPPTGGTDAQYF. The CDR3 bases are TGCGCCAGCCGGCCTCCAACGGGGGGGACCGATGCGCAGTATTTT.

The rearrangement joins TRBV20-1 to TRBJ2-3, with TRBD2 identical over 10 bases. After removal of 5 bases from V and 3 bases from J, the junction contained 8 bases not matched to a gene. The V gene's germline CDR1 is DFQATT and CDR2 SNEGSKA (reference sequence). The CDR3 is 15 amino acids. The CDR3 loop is CSAEASGSGTDTQYF. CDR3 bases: TGCAGTGCTGAAGCTAGCGGGAGTGGAACAGATACGCAGTATTTT.

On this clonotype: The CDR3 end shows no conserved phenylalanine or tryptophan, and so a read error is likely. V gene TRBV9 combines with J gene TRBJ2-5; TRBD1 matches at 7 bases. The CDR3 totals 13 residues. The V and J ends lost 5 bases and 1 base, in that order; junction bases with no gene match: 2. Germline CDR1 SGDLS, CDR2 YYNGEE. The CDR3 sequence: CASSRDSQETQYP. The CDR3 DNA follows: TGTGCCAGCAGTCGGGACAGCCAAGAGACCCAGTACCCC.

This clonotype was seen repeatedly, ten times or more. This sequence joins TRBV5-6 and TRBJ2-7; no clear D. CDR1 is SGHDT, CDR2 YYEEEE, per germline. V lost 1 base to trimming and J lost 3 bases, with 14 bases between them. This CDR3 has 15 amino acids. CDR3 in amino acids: CASSLFQPRDYEQYF. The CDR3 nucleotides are TGTGCCAGCAGCTTGTTCCAACCAAGGGACTACGAGCAGTACTTC.

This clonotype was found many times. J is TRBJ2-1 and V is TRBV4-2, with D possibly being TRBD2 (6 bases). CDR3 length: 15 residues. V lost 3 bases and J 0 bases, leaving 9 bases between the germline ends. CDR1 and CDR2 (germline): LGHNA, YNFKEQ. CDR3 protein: CASSQYGGSYNEQFF. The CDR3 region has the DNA TGTGCCAGCAGCCAGTACGGGGGCTCCTACAATGAGCAGTTCTTC.

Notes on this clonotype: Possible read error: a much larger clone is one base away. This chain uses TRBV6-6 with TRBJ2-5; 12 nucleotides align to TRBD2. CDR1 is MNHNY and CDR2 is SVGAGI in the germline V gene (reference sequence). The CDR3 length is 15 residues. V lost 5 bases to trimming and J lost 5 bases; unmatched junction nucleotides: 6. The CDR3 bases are TGTGCCAGCAGTGCTACTAGCGGGGGGTGGGAGACCCAGTACTTC. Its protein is CASSATSGGWETQYF.

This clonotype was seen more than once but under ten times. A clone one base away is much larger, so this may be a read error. The DNA for the CDR3 is TGCGCCAGCAGCATAAGACAGAACGAGCACTACTTC. Amino acids: CASSIRQNEHYF. V and J are TRBV5-1 and TRBJ2-7; D perhaps matches TRBD1 (5 bases). Germline-derived CDR1 and CDR2 are SGHRS and YFSETQ. This CDR3 has 12 residues.

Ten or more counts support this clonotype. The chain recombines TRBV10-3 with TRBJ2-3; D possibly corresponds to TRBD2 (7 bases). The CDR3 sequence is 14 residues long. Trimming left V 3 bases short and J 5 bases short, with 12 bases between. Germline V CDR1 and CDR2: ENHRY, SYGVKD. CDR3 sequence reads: CAISERGARDTQYF. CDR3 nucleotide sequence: TGTGCCATCAGTGAACGGGGGGCCAGAGATACGCAGTATTTT.

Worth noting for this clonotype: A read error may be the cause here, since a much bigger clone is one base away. The CDR3 is CSARVGSLYAQYF. The CDR3 DNA sequence: TGCAGTGCTAGAGTTGGTTCTCTCTACGCGCAGTACTTC. V usage is TRBV20-1 and J usage is TRBJ2-7; no firm D call. The CDR3 is 13 residues long. Germline V gene sequence: CDR1 DFQATT, CDR2 SNEGSKA (reference sequence).

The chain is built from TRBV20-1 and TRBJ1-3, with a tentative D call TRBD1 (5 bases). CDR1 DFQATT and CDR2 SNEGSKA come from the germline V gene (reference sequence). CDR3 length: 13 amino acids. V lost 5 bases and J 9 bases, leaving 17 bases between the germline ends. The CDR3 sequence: CSASPGVRSTIYF. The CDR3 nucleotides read TGCAGTGCTTCTCCGGGGGTTCGGAGCACCATATATTTT.

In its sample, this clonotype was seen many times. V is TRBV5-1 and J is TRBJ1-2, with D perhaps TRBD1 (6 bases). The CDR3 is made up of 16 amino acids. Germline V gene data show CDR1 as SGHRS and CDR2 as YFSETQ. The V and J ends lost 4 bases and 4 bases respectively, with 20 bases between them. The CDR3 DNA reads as TGCGCCAGCAGCAGGTCGGGGGGGGCGCCTATCTATGGCTACACCTTC. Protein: CASSRSGGAPIYGYTF.

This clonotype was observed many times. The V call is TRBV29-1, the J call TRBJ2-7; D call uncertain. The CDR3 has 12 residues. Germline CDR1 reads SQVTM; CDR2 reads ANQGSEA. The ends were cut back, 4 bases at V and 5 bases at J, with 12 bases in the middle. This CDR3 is CSVGASGHEQYF. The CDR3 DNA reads TGCAGCGTTGGGGCCTCAGGCCACGAGCAGTACTTC.